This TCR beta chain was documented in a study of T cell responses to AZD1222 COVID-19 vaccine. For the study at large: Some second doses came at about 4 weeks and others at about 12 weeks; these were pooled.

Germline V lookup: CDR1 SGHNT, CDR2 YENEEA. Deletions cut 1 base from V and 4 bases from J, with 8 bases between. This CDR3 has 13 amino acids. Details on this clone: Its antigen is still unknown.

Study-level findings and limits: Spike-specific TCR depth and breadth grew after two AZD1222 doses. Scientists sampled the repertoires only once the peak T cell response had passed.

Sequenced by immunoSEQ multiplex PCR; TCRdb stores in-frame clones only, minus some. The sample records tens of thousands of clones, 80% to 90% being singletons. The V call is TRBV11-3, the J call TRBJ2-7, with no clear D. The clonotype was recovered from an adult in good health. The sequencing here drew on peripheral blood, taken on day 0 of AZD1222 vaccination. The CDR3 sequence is CASSLGPRYEQYF. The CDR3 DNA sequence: TGTGCCAGCAGCTTAGGCCCCAGATACGAGCAGTACTTC.